The 16 T cell receptor beta chains in this list originate from one sample, sequenced in a study of T cells after yellow fever vaccination. MiXCR was run by TCRdb on the 5' RACE reads, yielding one entry per CDR3 protein. The sample carries approximately 140,000 distinct CDR3 sequences, roughly 8% recorded once. Sequences were derived from CD4+ T cells sorted from PBMCs, sampled 5 days after the yellow fever booster vaccination. The receptor source for this set is a man between 25 and 39 years old who received the YFV17D yellow fever vaccine.

Points on this clonotype: A clone one base away is much larger, so this may be a read error. The chain has TRBV7-8 and TRBJ2-1, with 10 positions matching TRBD2. CDR3 length: 15 residues. In germline, CDR1 is SGHVS, CDR2 FQNEAQ. J gave up 6 bases and V 3 bases, and 5 bases lay outside the gene matches. This CDR3 is CASSFLAGACNEQFF. The CDR3 DNA reads as TGTGCCAGCAGCTTTCTAGCGGGAGCCTGCAATGAGCAGTTCTTC.

This clonotype was seen repeatedly, ten times or more. V is TRBV5-1 and J is TRBJ2-3; D may match TRBD1 or TRBD2 (6 bases each). The V end lost 6 bases, the J end lost 3 bases, and 11 bases lay between the germline ends. Germline V gene data show CDR1 as SGHRS and CDR2 as YFSETQ. This CDR3 has 13 residues. The CDR3 DNA reads TGCGCCAGCAAGAGGGGGGCAACAGATACGCAGTATTTT. This translates into CASKRGATDTQYF.

This clonotype was observed at least ten times. The chain links TRBV7-2 to TRBJ1-6, with no clear D. Trimming removed 3 bases from V and 9 bases from J, with 6 bases in between. This CDR3 contains 12 residues. Germline V gene data show CDR1 as SGHTA and CDR2 as FQGNSA. The CDR3 DNA is TGTGCCAGCAGCTTCTACAGTTCACCCCTCCACTTT. Residues: CASSFYSSPLHF.

At least ten counts were recorded for this clonotype. This chain uses TRBV7-9 with TRBJ2-7; TRBD2 matches at 7 bases. CDR3 length: 15 amino acids. Looked up from germline, CDR1 is SEHNR and CDR2 is FQNEAQ (reference sequence). V was clipped by 5 bases and J by 9 bases; unmatched bases: 16. The CDR3 sequence: CASSVSRGTTGRQYF. In DNA form, the CDR3 reads TGTGCCAGCAGCGTGTCGCGGGGGACTACCGGAAGGCAGTACTTC.

This clonotype was observed at least ten times. This chain uses TRBV27 with TRBJ1-6; 8 nucleotides align to TRBD1. This CDR3 spans 13 amino acids. Unmatched junction bases numbered 3, after V lost 5 bases and J lost 9 bases. Per germline, CDR1 MNHEY and CDR2 SMNVEV (reference sequence). The CDR3 DNA reads as TGTGCCAGCAGTCTCACAGGGGGTTCACCCCTCCACTTT. It is translated as CASSLTGGSPLHF.

The J gene is TRBJ2-1, the V gene TRBV11-2; TRBD2 matches 10 bases. CDR3 length: 19 residues. J was trimmed by 7 bases and V by 3 bases; bases with no gene match: 18. Germline CDR1 SGHAT, CDR2 FQNNGV. CDR3 sequence: CASSFSTRWGLASTNEQFF. The DNA of the CDR3 is TGTGCCAGCAGCTTTAGTACCAGGTGGGGACTAGCGTCAACTAATGAGCAGTTCTTC. The full variable domain, completed using reference TRBV11-2 and TRBJ2-1, is EAGVAQSPRYKIIEKRQSVAFWCNPISGHATLYWYQQILGQGPKLLIQFQNNGVVDDSQLPKDRFSAERLKGVDSTLKIQPAKLEDSAVYLCASSFSTRWGLASTNEQFFGPGTRLTVL.

On this clonotype itself: A read error may be the cause here, since a much bigger clone is one base away. The CDR3 spells CASSGGILDGKNIQYF. In nucleotides, the CDR3 is TGTGCCAGCAGTGGGGGAATTTTAGACGGCAAAAACATTCAGTACTTC. V and J are TRBV28 and TRBJ2-4; D could derive from TRBD1 or TRBD2 (5 bases each). Between the trimmed V and J ends, which lost 5 bases and 3 bases, there was a span of 17 bases. The CDR3 runs 16 residues. Germline V gene lookup returns CDR1 MDHEN and CDR2 SYDVKM.

This clonotype was picked up many times. The rearrangement uses TRBV5-8 and TRBJ2-1; TRBD2 matches at 11 bases. The CDR3 sequence is 17 residues long. In germline, CDR1 is SGHTS, CDR2 YDEGEE. V shed 4 bases, J shed 9 bases, and the junction held 15 bases outside the gene matches. The CDR3 loop reads CASSPRVSGRAWGEQFF. The CDR3 bases are TGTGCCAGCAGCCCCCGAGTTAGCGGGAGGGCCTGGGGTGAGCAGTTCTTC.

There are many counts of this clonotype. One end of the junction does not line up with germline, which may come from a read error. The chain is built from TRBV5-1 and TRBJ2-5; 11 nucleotides match TRBD2. From germline, CDR1 is SGHRS and CDR2 YFSETQ. The CDR3 runs 15 residues. CDR3 region: CASSLTGTSGETQHF. The CDR3 DNA sequence: TGCGCCAGCAGCTTGACCGGGACTAGCGGCGAGACCCAGCACTTC.

Only one count was recorded for this clonotype. A read error is likely, as this CDR3 ends without the conserved phenylalanine or tryptophan. The rearrangement links TRBV29-1 to TRBJ2-1, with 10 bases lining up with TRBD1. The germline CDR1 and CDR2 sequences are SQVTM and ANQGSEA. CDR3 length: 14 amino acids. After removal of 6 bases from V and 5 bases from J, the junction contained 7 bases not matched to a gene. The CDR3 DNA reads TGCAGCGTAGAGGGACAGGGGTGGAACAATGAGCAGTTCTCC. Translation gives CSVEGQGWNNEQFS.

This clonotype has at least ten counts. In nucleotides, the CDR3 is TGTGCCAGCAGTCTGGGGACTAGCGGGAGCCGAGGGGAGACCCAGTACTTC. Its translation is CASSLGTSGSRGETQYF. V usage is TRBV9 and J usage is TRBJ2-5; 14 nucleotides align to TRBD2. V lost 5 bases, J lost 5 bases, and 11 bases stayed unmatched. The CDR3 extends over 17 amino acids. CDR1 SGDLS and CDR2 YYNGEE come from the germline V gene. The whole variable domain, filled in from reference TRBV9 and TRBJ2-5, reads DSGVTQTPKHLITATGQRVTLRCSPRSGDLSVYWYQQSLDQGLQFLIQYYNGEERAKGNILERFSAQQFPDLHSELNLSSLELGDSALYFCASSLGTSGSRGETQYFGPGTRLLVL.

The chain carries TRBV18 and TRBJ2-2; 9 nucleotides align to TRBD2. The length of the CDR3 is 16 residues. Germline values: CDR1 KGHSH, CDR2 LQKENI. V was pared by 3 bases and J by 7 bases, with 9 bases of the junction left unmatched. The CDR3 region is CASSPALAGSNGELFF. The CDR3 DNA is TGTGCCAGCTCACCGGCACTAGCGGGCTCCAACGGGGAGCTGTTTTTT.

This clonotype has ten or more counts. V and J are TRBV6-5 and TRBJ2-3; D unresolved. V lost 2 bases to trimming and J lost 1 base, with 19 bases between them. Germline V CDR1 and CDR2: MNHEY, SVGAGI. CDR3 size: 18 residues. The CDR3 bases are TGTGCCAGCAGTTACCGATCGCCAGGTTTCATACGCACAGATACGCAGTATTTT. Translated: CASSYRSPGFIRTDTQYF.

This clonotype was seen at least ten times. CDR3 nucleotide sequence: TGTGCCAGCAGCTCCGACGTTAATAATTCACCCCTCCACTTT. It yields the protein CASSSDVNNSPLHF. J is TRBJ1-6 and V is TRBV7-9, with no clear D. With 4 bases removed from V and 5 bases from J, the gap between germline ends came to 9 bases. Germline CDR1 SEHNR, CDR2 FQNEAQ (reference sequence). The CDR3 loop spans 14 amino acids.

This clonotype showed up many times. The rearrangement links TRBV29-1 to TRBJ2-7; D possibly corresponds to TRBD2 (5 bases). The CDR3 is 13 amino acids. The V gene lost 4 bases and the J gene lost 3 bases, with 13 bases spanning the gap. Germline V gene lookup returns CDR1 SQVTM and CDR2 ANQGSEA. The CDR3 reads CSVGGLGLYEQYF. CDR3 sequence (DNA): TGCAGCGTTGGAGGGTTGGGCCTCTACGAGCAGTACTTC.

This clonotype came up a few times. The chain links TRBV19 to TRBJ2-7; possibly TRBD1 for D (7 bases). Germline V lookup: CDR1 LNHDA, CDR2 SQIVND (reference sequence). The CDR3 length is 13 residues. Trimming cost V 8 bases and J 3 bases, with 14 bases left between them. CDR3 sequence (DNA): TGTGCCAGTGGCGGGACAGTTTACTACGAGCAGTACTTC. Residues: CASGGTVYYEQYF.